The T cell receptor (beta chain) described here comes from a study of blood T cell repertoires in COVID-19. Looking at the study overall: Acute and convalescent COVID-19 samples came from the United States, Italy and Spain.

The germline gives CDR1 MNHEY, CDR2 SVGAGI. The V gene lost 6 bases and the J gene lost 12 bases, with 15 bases spanning the gap. This CDR3 has 13 residues. Repertoires were generated with immunoSEQ multiplex PCR, while TCRdb's copy carries only in-frame clones and drops some. The sample carries 86,000 or so clones, roughly 78% recorded once. The receptor was isolated from a woman aged 80 or older with acute or convalescent COVID-19. V usage is TRBV6-5 and J usage is TRBJ1-6; tentatively, D is TRBD1 (5 bases). Source material: peripheral blood. DNA for the CDR3: TGTGCCAGCAGCATAGACGGGGGAAGACCCCTCCACTTT. Protein product: CASSIDGGRPLHF.